Each of the 22 T cell receptor beta chains below was sequenced from the same sample in a study of Ad26.COV2.S vaccination and SARS-CoV-2 variants. TCRdb's copy holds only in-frame clones and misses some; the assay was immunoSEQ multiplex PCR. The table records 400,000 to 450,000 clones, roughly 91% of them present only once. The treatment is: some 19 received Ad26.COV2.S at low or high dose, single or two shots; about 5 received placebo; per-sample allocation not given. The study sampled participants on day 63 after the first vaccine or placebo injection. Here the sequenced sample was peripheral blood, taken in a trial of Ad26.COV2.S vaccine versus placebo. The receptor source for this set is a person between 18 and 59 years old who received the Ad26.COV2.S COVID-19 vaccine or a placebo.

This chain connects TRBV6-2 or TRBV6-3 to TRBJ2-2; tentatively, D is TRBD1 or TRBD2 (5 bases each). Germline V lookup: CDR1 MNHEY, CDR2 SVGEGT. The CDR3 length is 15 residues. V was cut by 4 bases and J by 1 base, with 10 bases left in between. The CDR3 spells CASSWGSENTGELFF. CDR3 nucleotide sequence: TGTGCCAGCAGTTGGGGGTCGGAGAACACCGGGGAGCTGTTTTTT.

The chain recombines TRBV4-2 with TRBJ1-1; TRBD1 is a possible D gene (6 bases). This CDR3 comprises 15 residues. The ends were cut back, 3 bases at V and 2 bases at J, with 13 bases in the middle. The germline V gene encodes CDR1 LGHNA and CDR2 YNFKEQ. The CDR3 bases are TGTGCCAGCAGCCAGGTCGGACAGTCTAACACTGAAGCTTTCTTT. Encoded protein: CASSQVGQSNTEAFF.

CDR3 DNA: TGTGCCACCAGTGACATCCTAGCGGGAGTCCGGGAGACCCAGTACTTC. This gives the protein CATSDILAGVRETQYF. The chain combines TRBV24-1 with TRBJ2-5; TRBD2 matches at 10 bases. V lost 4 bases, J lost 5 bases, and 9 bases stayed unmatched. CDR1 and CDR2 (germline): KGHDR, SFDVKD. The CDR3 runs 16 residues.

The chain joins TRBV18 to TRBJ2-7; D is unclear. The germline gives CDR1 KGHSH, CDR2 LQKENI. V lost 1 base to trimming and J lost 6 bases, with 16 bases between them. The CDR3 spans 15 residues. CDR3 DNA: TGTGCCAGCTCACCACGCACGCTTCGGTACGTCGAGCAGTACTTC. Translation gives CASSPRTLRYVEQYF. Full variable domain (remainder filled in from reference TRBV18 and TRBJ2-7): NAGVMQNPRHLVRRRGQEARLRCSPMKGHSHVYWYRQLPEEGLKFMVYLQKENIIDESGMPKERFSAEFPKEGPSILRIQQVVRGDSAAYFCASSPRTLRYVEQYFGPGTRLTVT.

The chain combines TRBV7-2 with TRBJ1-3; TRBD1 agrees at 7 bases. This CDR3 is 14 amino acids long. Germline trimming cut 1 base from V and 4 bases from J; bases unmatched to any gene: 1. Germline V gives CDR1 SGHTA, CDR2 FQGNSA. The CDR3 DNA reads TGTGCCAGCAGCTTAGAGGGACAGGGAAACACCATATATTTT. It yields the protein CASSLEGQGNTIYF. The complete variable domain, with remaining parts taken from reference TRBV7-2 and TRBJ1-3, reads GAGVSQSPSNKVTEKGKDVELRCDPISGHTALYWYRQSLGQGLEFLIYFQGNSAPDKSGLPSDRFSAERTGGSVSTLTIQRTQQEDSAVYLCASSLEGQGNTIYFGEGSWLTVV.

This clone showed up just once. The chain couples TRBV7-9 to TRBJ2-3; the D call may be TRBD1 or TRBD2 (5 bases each). This CDR3 spans 13 amino acids. V dropped 4 bases and J dropped 2 bases, with 7 bases sitting between them. Per the germline V gene, CDR1 is SEHNR and CDR2 is FQNEAQ (reference sequence). The CDR3 nucleotides read TGTGCCAGCAGCTCCGGGACCACAGATACGCAGTATTTT. It yields the protein CASSSGTTDTQYF.

The rearrangement links TRBV11-3 to TRBJ2-3; unclear D gene. V was shortened by 0 bases and J by 3 bases, with 13 bases between the two germline ends. The germline gives CDR1 SGHNT, CDR2 YENEEA. The CDR3 sequence is 16 residues long. The CDR3 reads CASSLDGSASTDTQYF. CDR3 DNA: TGTGCCAGCAGCTTAGACGGCAGTGCCTCGACAGATACGCAGTATTTT.

Notes on this clone: This CDR3 is also generated by other DNA sequences in the sample. J is TRBJ2-5 and V is TRBV20-1; D is unresolved. Germline CDR1 is DFQATT and CDR2 is SNEGSKA (reference sequence). The CDR3 extends over 11 amino acids. Deletions cut 3 bases from V and 5 bases from J, with 7 bases between. CDR3 nucleotide sequence: TGCAGTGCTAGTAGTGGGGAGACCCAGTACTTC. Translating it yields CSASSGETQYF.

As for this clone: One end of the junction fails to match germline, which may point to a read error. The gene calls are TRBV6-1 and TRBJ1-2; D unresolved. The germline gives CDR1 MNHNS, CDR2 SASEGT. The CDR3 runs 12 residues. CDR3: CASREVNYGYTF. The CDR3 region has the DNA TGTGCCAGCAGGGAAGTTAACTATGGCTACACCTTC.

This clone occurred a few times. The chain links TRBV14 to TRBJ1-1; D uncertain. The CDR3 contains 13 residues. In germline, CDR1 is SGHDN, CDR2 FVKESK. Trimming removed 1 base at V and 4 bases at J, with 7 bases between. CDR3 amino acids: CASSQVLGTEAFF. The CDR3 bases are TGTGCCAGCAGCCAAGTACTAGGCACTGAAGCTTTCTTT.

The rearrangement uses TRBV5-5 and TRBJ2-5, with 11 bases lining up with TRBD1. The CDR3 consists of 19 residues. CDR1 and CDR2 from the germline V gene are SGHKS and YYEKEE (reference sequence). Trimming cost V 0 bases and J 9 bases; bases outside gene matches: 19. The CDR3 nucleotides read TGTGCCAGCAGCTTGGCCCGACGAGTTGGACAGGGGGCCCCCGGGGCCCAGTACTTC. Its protein product is CASSLARRVGQGAPGAQYF.

The chain carries TRBV9 and TRBJ2-7; 8 positions agree with TRBD1. This CDR3 spans 14 amino acids. V was clipped by 4 bases and J by 3 bases; unmatched bases: 6. CDR1 and CDR2 (germline): SGDLS, YYNGEE. Here the CDR3 reads CASSPGQGIYEQYF. The CDR3 DNA sequence: TGTGCCAGCAGCCCCGGACAGGGTATCTACGAGCAGTACTTC.

The rearrangement uses TRBV28 and TRBJ1-2; TRBD1 is a possible D gene (5 bases). V dropped 5 bases and J dropped 8 bases, with 12 bases sitting between them. The CDR3 is 12 amino acids. Germline loops: CDR1 MDHEN, CDR2 SYDVKM. In nucleotides, the CDR3 is TGTGCCAGCAGTCCCGGGGGGTTAGGCTACACCTTC. Its protein product is CASSPGGLGYTF.

This clone occurred once. The rearrangement joins TRBV15 to TRBJ2-7; possibly TRBD2 for D (5 bases). The CDR3 is 16 residues long. Trimming took 1 base from V and 4 from J, leaving 17 bases between them. CDR1 is LNHNV and CDR2 is YYDKDF in the germline V gene (reference sequence). CDR3 sequence reads: CATSRVRGSSGYEQYF. CDR3 in DNA: TGTGCCACCAGCAGAGTACGTGGGAGTAGTGGATACGAGCAGTACTTC. Full variable domain (remainder filled in from reference TRBV15 and TRBJ2-7): DAMVIQNPRYQVTQFGKPVTLSCSQTLNHNVMYWYQQKSSQAPKLLFHYYDKDFNNEADTPDNFQSRRPNTSFCFLDIRSPGLGDTAMYLCATSRVRGSSGYEQYFGPGTRLTVT.

The chain carries TRBV5-8 and TRBJ2-5; 7 bases match TRBD1. This CDR3 has 15 residues. V trimming: 4 bases; J trimming: 0 bases; junction bases outside the gene matches: 6. The germline V gene has CDR1 SGHTS and CDR2 YDEGEE. The CDR3 DNA reads TGTGCCAGCAGCCCGGGACAGCTGTACCAAGAGACCCAGTACTTC. It specifies CASSPGQLYQETQYF. The variable domain in full, completed from reference TRBV5-8 and TRBJ2-5, reads EAGVTQSPTHLIKTRGQQATLRCSPISGHTSVYWYQQALGLGLQFLLWYDEGEERNRGNFPPRFSGRQFPNYSSELNVNALELEDSALYLCASSPGQLYQETQYFGPGTRLLVL.

The chain couples TRBV7-2 to TRBJ2-7; TRBD2 is a possible D gene (5 bases). The CDR3 spans 15 residues. The V and J ends lost 0 bases and 6 bases respectively, with 15 bases between them. Germline assignment: CDR1 SGHTA and CDR2 FQGNSA. The DNA for the CDR3 is TGTGCCAGCAGCTTAGCGCTAGGTACTAGTGGCGAGCAGTACTTC. Protein sequence: CASSLALGTSGEQYF.

The J gene is TRBJ2-7, the V gene TRBV4-1; D call uncertain. Germline V gene sequence: CDR1 MGHRA, CDR2 YSYEKL. Trimming took off 1 base at V and 2 bases at J, with 6 bases between the two ends. This CDR3 has 13 residues. The CDR3 bases are TGCGCCAGCAGCCAAGGTGGGGCCTACGAGCAGTACTTC. Its translation: CASSQGGAYEQYF.

This rearrangement joins TRBV6-6 to TRBJ2-7, with 9 bases matching TRBD1. V was pared by 5 bases and J by 2 bases, with 10 bases of the junction left unmatched. Germline lookup yields CDR1 MNHNY and CDR2 SVGAGI (reference sequence). The CDR3 consists of 16 residues. The CDR3 bases are TGTGCCAGCAGTCGGTACCGGGACAGGGAACCCTACGAGCAGTACTTC. Amino acid sequence: CASSRYRDREPYEQYF.

This clone is a singleton in its sample. This rearrangement joins TRBV19 to TRBJ2-7; 9 nucleotides align to TRBD1. The CDR3 loop spans 15 amino acids. Germline CDR1 is LNHDA and CDR2 is SQIVND (reference sequence). Unmatched junction bases numbered 11, after V lost 4 bases and J lost 7 bases. CDR3 residues: CASSTDTGGLREQYF. Here the CDR3 DNA reads TGTGCCAGTAGTACCGATACAGGGGGCCTGAGGGAGCAGTACTTC.

There are a few counts of this clone. V gene TRBV30 combines with J gene TRBJ1-5; D not certain. Germline V gene data show CDR1 as GTSNPN and CDR2 as SVGIG (reference sequence). The CDR3 consists of 13 residues. V shed 5 bases and J shed 3 bases, with 11 bases lying between them. The CDR3 reads CAWDTGDNQPQHF. CDR3 in DNA: TGTGCCTGGGACACTGGGGACAATCAGCCCCAGCATTTT.

J is TRBJ2-5 and V is TRBV27; weak D call: TRBD1 (6 bases). The CDR3 contains 14 residues. V lost 3 bases, J lost 5 bases, and 13 bases lay in between. Germline values: CDR1 MNHEY, CDR2 SMNVEV (reference sequence). CDR3 DNA: TGTGCCAGCAGTTTCGACAGGCCCCCTGAGACCCAGTACTTC. This sequence encodes CASSFDRPPETQYF.

This sequence joins TRBV3-1 (or the pseudogene TRBV3-2) and TRBJ2-7, with D maybe TRBD1 (6 bases). The CDR3 has 16 residues. CDR1 is LGHDT and CDR2 is YNNKEL in the germline V gene (reference sequence). The germline V and J ends were trimmed by 0 bases and 2 bases, with 14 bases remaining between them. The CDR3 bases are TGTGCCAGCAGCCAAGATGGGGGCAGGGTACCCTACGAGCAGTACTTC. The encoded protein is CASSQDGGRVPYEQYF.